Following are 7 T cell receptor beta chains from one sample sequenced in a study of T cell repertoires in cytomegalovirus infection. TCRdb ran MiXCR on the reads and lists one entry per CDR3 protein. The profile shows about 530,000 distinct CDR3 sequences, roughly 29% of them singletons. Sequenced input: PBMCs. These TCRs come from a human donor in good health (CMV status not recorded). Some clones in this sample may be carry-over from other donors' samples.

This clonotype was counted at least ten times. This CDR3 reads CASSSSRLAGGETQYF. The DNA of the CDR3 is TGTGCCAGCAGCTCGTCCCGCCTAGCGGGAGGGGAGACCCAGTACTTC. The genes are TRBV7-2 and TRBJ2-5; the match to TRBD2 covers 12 bases. The germline V gene encodes CDR1 SGHTA and CDR2 FQGNSA. The CDR3 contains 16 residues. V lost 4 bases and J lost 5; bases outside the gene matches: 8.

This chain uses TRBV19 with TRBJ1-1, with 7 bases fitting TRBD1. V was clipped by 7 bases and J by 3 bases; unmatched bases: 14. Germline V lookup: CDR1 LNHDA, CDR2 SQIVND (reference sequence). The CDR3 has 16 residues. The CDR3 DNA sequence: TGTGCCAGTAAATCTTGGCAGGGGGTTTCTGACACTGAAGCTTTCTTT. It yields the protein CASKSWQGVSDTEAFF.

This sequence joins TRBV6-6 and TRBJ2-3; possible D gene TRBD2, 5 bases. The CDR3 extends over 13 amino acids. CDR1 is MNHNY, CDR2 SVGAGI, per germline (reference sequence). Between the trimmed V and J ends, which lost 8 bases and 3 bases, there was a span of 12 bases. The CDR3 DNA follows: TGTGCCAGCTGTCAGCGGAGGACAGATACGCAGTATTTT. Its protein is CASCQRRTDTQYF.

The chain couples TRBV19 to TRBJ1-1, with D unresolved. CDR1 is LNHDA and CDR2 is SQIVND in the germline V gene (reference sequence). Between the trimmed V and J ends, which lost 5 bases and 2 bases, there was a span of 12 bases. The CDR3 sequence is 14 residues long. The CDR3 bases are TGTGCCAGTAGTTCCATTTCCTTTAACACTGAAGCTTTCTTT. This gives the protein CASSSISFNTEAFF.

V and J are TRBV6-2 or TRBV6-3 and TRBJ2-7; 8 bases match TRBD2. Trimming cost V 6 bases and J 3 bases; bases outside gene matches: 10. Germline values: CDR1 MNHEY, CDR2 SVGEGT. This CDR3 region has 15 residues. CDR3 residues: CASRGILADLYEQYF. The CDR3 coding sequence is TGTGCCAGCAGAGGAATACTAGCGGATCTCTACGAGCAGTACTTC.

This clonotype was observed many times. The chain recombines TRBV7-8 with TRBJ1-2; D not resolved. V was trimmed by 5 bases and J by 4 bases, leaving 11 bases between them. The CDR3 runs 13 residues. Germline V CDR1 and CDR2: SGHVS, FQNEAQ. Here the CDR3 reads CASSAVDVYGYTF. The DNA for the CDR3 is TGTGCCAGCAGCGCCGTCGACGTCTATGGCTACACCTTC.

The rearrangement uses TRBV20-1 and TRBJ2-1; D perhaps matches TRBD1 (8 bases). Germline CDR1 reads DFQATT; CDR2 reads SNEGSKA (reference sequence). This CDR3 is built from 16 residues. Trimming cost V 6 bases and J 3 bases, with 21 bases left between them. The CDR3: CSATKEQGGDYNEQFF. CDR3 DNA: TGCAGTGCCACAAAAGAACAGGGGGGGGACTACAATGAGCAGTTCTTC.